This T cell receptor beta chain emerged from a study of blood T cell repertoires in COVID-19. Overall study context: The United States, Italy and Spain were the sources of the acute and convalescent COVID-19 samples. In each case, the material was cDNA or gDNA derived from T cells, B-cell-depleted T cells, or PBMCs.

Germline V gene lookup returns CDR1 MNHEY and CDR2 SMNVEV (reference sequence). This CDR3 has 15 residues. V lost 3 bases to trimming and J lost 4 bases; unmatched junction nucleotides: 8. This clone was picked up a small number of times. As handled by the study authors: Using reference gene primer amplification, nucleated cell counts were estimated. The assay was immunoSEQ multiplex PCR, and TCRdb's table has in-frame clones only and misses some. The V and J calls and clone size were taken over from that table, and D and trimming were inferred from the DNA. The data contain some 260,000 clones, around 85% of them singletons.

Sample: peripheral blood. This chain connects TRBV27 to TRBJ2-7; the match to TRBD1 covers 8 bases. The TCR comes from an elderly man with acute or convalescent COVID-19. In DNA form, the CDR3 reads TGTGCCAGCAGTTTCACCGGGACAGGCTCGTACGAGCAGTACTTC. Translation gives CASSFTGTGSYEQYF.